This TCR beta chain was captured by sequencing in a study of T cells in localized non-small cell lung cancer (dated by TCRdb to 2018 to 2021). In the study overall: The study analyzed T cell repertoires of hundreds of early-stage NSCLC patients, comparing tumors and uninvolved tumor-adjacent lungs. The cohort was made up of 200 to 250 treatment-naive NSCLC patients whose localized lung tumors had been resected. Of the NSCLC patients, around 130 were male and 107 were female, and the mean age was approximately 66 years.

At diagnosis, peripheral blood, uninvolved tumor-adjacent lung and tumor were collected and stored as a combination of fresh-frozen and FFPE material. For TCR repertoire profiling, blood samples were analyzed in the form of peripheral blood mononuclear cells. TCR beta CDR3 regions were sequenced from DNA using the immunoSEQ Assay. The authors' pipeline ran thus. To compute T cell density, TCR beta template counts were normalized to usable DNA, which was estimated by amplifying housekeeping genes. Richness was estimated with the preseqR package, extrapolating to 400,000 templates for PBMC samples and 120,000 templates for tissue samples. Clonality was defined as one minus Pielou's evenness. Tissue-enriched TCRs were identified through differential abundance testing performed on productive amino-acid clonotypes, with a minimum total count of 5 and an alpha of 0.1. The Jaccard Index and the Morisita Overlap Index were used to measure repertoire overlap between compartments. GLIPH grouped TCR beta CDR3s together with public tetramer-defined viral CDR3s, and a viral motif had to include at least three viral sequences and show V-gene enrichment. TCRdb limited this immuneACCESS table to in-frame rearrangements with V and J called. A share of clones is missing; checked studies link under half to unresolved V genes, and the rest is unexplained. From that table come the V and J calls and clone size; the DNA was used to work out D and trimming. The sample data list tens of thousands of clones, and 85% to 90% of these were observed just once. 10% to 15% of the sample is taken by the ten largest.

On this clone: Its target antigen remains unknown. No qualities accompany the bases; no much larger clone lies one base away.

The research as a whole found: A median of 57 of the top 100 tumor clones were detected in paired uninvolved adjacent lung, and around 30 of these tumor clones were also found among the top 100 clones of the paired uninvolved adjacent lung. Longer overall survival was associated with higher blood T cell density, whereas shorter survival was associated with higher adjacent-lung clonality. Uninvolved tumor-adjacent lung showed the highest T cell clonality, higher than tumor, which suggests more focused antigenic responses in the adjacent lung. Because multi-region sequencing of the tumors was not done, intratumor heterogeneity could not be ruled out. Because of the exploratory design, TCR variables were selected using unadjusted p-values without false-discovery rate correction.

Counted from cysteine to phenylalanine, this CDR3 has 16 amino acids. Just the 48-base CDR3 DNA is kept, in frame starting at base 1. The V end loses 2 bases and the J end loses 8 bases, and a stretch of 17 bases separates them. The TCR was taken from a female donor older than 55 with stage III squamous cell lung carcinoma. Sequencing used peripheral blood, obtained before any cancer treatment. Recombination joined TRBV5-3 with TRBJ1-6; 5 matching bases give a weak D call of TRBD1. TRBV5-3 is assigned to the ORF class and has an uncertain function. The DNA reads as follows: TGTGCCAGAAGCTTAAGGGTAGGGACCGTCCATTCACCCCTCCACTTT. The resulting protein is CARSLRVGTVHSPLHF.